The clone carrying this T cell receptor (beta chain) showed up just once. Sequencing used immunoSEQ multiplex PCR; TCRdb keeps in-frame clones, though not all of them. The sample lists around 70,000 clones, 84% occurring once. This sample is drawn from a study of OX40 agonist ivuxolimab in advanced cancers. The CDR3 totals 15 residues. V lost 2 bases and J 1 base, leaving 11 bases between the germline ends. Germline V CDR1 and CDR2: KGHSH, LQKENI. The rearrangement links TRBV18 to TRBJ2-5; D is ambiguous. Here the sequenced sample was CD4+ or CD8+ T cells sorted from blood, taken in a trial of the OX40 agonist ivuxolimab. The TCR was taken from an adult with an advanced solid tumor such as melanoma, head and neck, liver or kidney cancer. The CDR3 reads CASSPSWGGQETQYF. CDR3 coding DNA: TGTGCCAGCTCACCATCGTGGGGTGGCCAAGAGACCCAGTACTTC.